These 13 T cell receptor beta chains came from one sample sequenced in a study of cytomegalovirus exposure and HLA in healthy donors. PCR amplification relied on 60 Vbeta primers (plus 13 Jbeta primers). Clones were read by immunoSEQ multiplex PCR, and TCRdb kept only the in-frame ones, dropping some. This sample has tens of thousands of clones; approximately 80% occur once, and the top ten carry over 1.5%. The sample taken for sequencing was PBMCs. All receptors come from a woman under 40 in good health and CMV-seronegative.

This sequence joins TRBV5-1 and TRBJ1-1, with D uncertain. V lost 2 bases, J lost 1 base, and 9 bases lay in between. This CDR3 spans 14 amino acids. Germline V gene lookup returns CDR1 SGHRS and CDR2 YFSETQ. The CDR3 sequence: CASSFAGRNTEAFF. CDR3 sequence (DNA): TGCGCCAGCAGCTTTGCGGGTCGGAACACTGAAGCTTTCTTT.

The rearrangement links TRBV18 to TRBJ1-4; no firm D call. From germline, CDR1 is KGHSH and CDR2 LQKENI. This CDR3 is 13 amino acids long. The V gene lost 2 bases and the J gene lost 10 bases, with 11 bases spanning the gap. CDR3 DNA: TGTGCCAGCTCACCAGCGGAGGGAGGAAAACTGTTTTTT. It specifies CASSPAEGGKLFF.

Here the CDR3 DNA reads TGTGCCAGCAGCTTCGGGACAGCATTTCAACTAGCCAAAAACATTCAGTACTTC. Its protein is CASSFGTAFQLAKNIQYF. The gene calls are TRBV5-6 and TRBJ2-4, with 7 bases lining up with TRBD1. CDR1 is SGHDT, CDR2 YYEEEE, per germline. CDR3 length: 18 residues. The trim removed 2 bases at V and 0 bases at J, leaving 11 bases unmatched.

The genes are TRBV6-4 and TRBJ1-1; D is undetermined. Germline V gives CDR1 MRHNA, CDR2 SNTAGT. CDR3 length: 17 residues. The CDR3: CDVQTIPGEPANTEAFF. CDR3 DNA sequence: TGTGACGTGCAAACTATCCCCGGGGAGCCGGCGAACACTGAAGCTTTCTTT.

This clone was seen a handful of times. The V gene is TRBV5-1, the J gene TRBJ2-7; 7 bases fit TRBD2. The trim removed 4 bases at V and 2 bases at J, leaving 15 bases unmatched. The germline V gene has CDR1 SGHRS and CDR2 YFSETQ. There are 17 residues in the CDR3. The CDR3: CASSRAESSGKTYEQYF. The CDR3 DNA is TGCGCCAGCAGCCGAGCGGAGTCTAGCGGAAAAACCTACGAGCAGTACTTC.

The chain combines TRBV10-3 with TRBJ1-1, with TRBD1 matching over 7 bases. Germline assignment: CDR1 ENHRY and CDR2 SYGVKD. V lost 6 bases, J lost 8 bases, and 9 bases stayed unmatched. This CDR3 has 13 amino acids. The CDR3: CAIRNEPTGEAFF. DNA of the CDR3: TGTGCCATCAGAAACGAACCGACAGGGGAAGCTTTCTTT.

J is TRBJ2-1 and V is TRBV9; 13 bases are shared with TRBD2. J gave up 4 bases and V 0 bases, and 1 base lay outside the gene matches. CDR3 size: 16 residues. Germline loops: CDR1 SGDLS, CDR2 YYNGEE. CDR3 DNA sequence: TGTGCCAGCAGCGTAGTGGGACTAGCGGGATACAATGAGCAGTTCTTC. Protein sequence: CASSVVGLAGYNEQFF.

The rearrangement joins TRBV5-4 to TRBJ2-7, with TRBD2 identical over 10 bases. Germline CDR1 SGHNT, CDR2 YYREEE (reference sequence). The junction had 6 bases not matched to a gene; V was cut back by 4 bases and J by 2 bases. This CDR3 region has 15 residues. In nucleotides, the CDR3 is TGTGCCAGCAGCGTGGGAACTAGCGGGACCTACGAGCAGTACTTC. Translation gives CASSVGTSGTYEQYF.

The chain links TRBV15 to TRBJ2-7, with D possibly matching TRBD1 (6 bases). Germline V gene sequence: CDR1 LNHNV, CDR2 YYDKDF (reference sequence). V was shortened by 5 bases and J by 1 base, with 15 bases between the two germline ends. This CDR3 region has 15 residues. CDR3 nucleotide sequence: TGTGCCACCAGCGAGAGGGGGTCCCGATCCTACGAGCAGTACTTC. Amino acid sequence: CATSERGSRSYEQYF.

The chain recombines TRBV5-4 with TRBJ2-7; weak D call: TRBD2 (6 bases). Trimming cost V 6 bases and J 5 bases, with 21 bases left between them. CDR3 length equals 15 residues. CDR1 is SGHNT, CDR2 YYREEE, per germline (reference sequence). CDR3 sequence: CASTDAQGGFNEQYF. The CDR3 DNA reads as TGTGCCAGCACCGACGCCCAAGGAGGGTTCAACGAGCAGTACTTC.

CDR3 bases: TGCGCCAGCAGCCCAATGGGGACAGGGGGATACGAGCAGTACTTC. Amino acids: CASSPMGTGGYEQYF. The V call is TRBV10-2, the J call TRBJ2-7; 11 bases map to TRBD1. CDR1 and CDR2 (germline): WSHSY, SAAADI. The trim removed 6 bases at V and 4 bases at J, leaving 8 bases unmatched. The CDR3 spans 15 residues.

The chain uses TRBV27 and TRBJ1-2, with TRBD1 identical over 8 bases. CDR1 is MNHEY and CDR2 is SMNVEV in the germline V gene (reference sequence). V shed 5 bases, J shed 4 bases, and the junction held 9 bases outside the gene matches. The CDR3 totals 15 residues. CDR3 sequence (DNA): TGTGCCAGCAGTCCGCGGCAGGGGGCACCCTATGGCTACACCTTC. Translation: CASSPRQGAPYGYTF.

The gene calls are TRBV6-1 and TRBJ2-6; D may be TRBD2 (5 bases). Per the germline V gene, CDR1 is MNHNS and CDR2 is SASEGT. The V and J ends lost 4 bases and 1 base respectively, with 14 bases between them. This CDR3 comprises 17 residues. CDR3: CASSGRGKNSGANVLTF. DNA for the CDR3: TGTGCCAGCAGTGGACGGGGAAAGAATTCTGGGGCCAACGTCCTGACTTTC.